This is a list of T cell receptor beta chains from one sample in a study of blood T cell repertoires in COVID-19. Using immunoSEQ multiplex PCR, the repertoire was profiled, and TCRdb retains in-frame clones only, with some absent. The table has approximately 150,000 clones, less than 90% seen once. The sequenced material came from PBMCs or T cells enriched from blood (not recorded which). The receptors here all came from a human donor with acute COVID-19. The donor label of this sample is uncertain. Both conserved end residues are part of each CDR3. A D gene is named only where the DNA matches it firmly.

CDR3nt	CDR3aa	j_gene	v_gene	d_gene
TGTGCCAGCAGTGAAGTTCTGCCCGGAGCTACAGATACGCAGTATTTT	CASSEVLPGATDTQYF	TRBJ2-3	TRBV2	NA
TGCGCCAGCAGCCAGGGGCAGGGAGGCTACACCTTC	CASSQGQGGYTF	TRBJ1-2	TRBV4-1	NA
TGTGCCAGCAGCTTAGGGGGACAGACGAAAGAGACCCAGTACTTC	CASSLGGQTKETQYF	TRBJ2-5	TRBV7-2	TRBD1
TGTGCCAGCTCACAGTCGGACAGTTCGGATACGCAGTATTTT	CASSQSDSSDTQYF	TRBJ2-3	TRBV18	NA
TGTGCCTGGAGTTTTACTAGCGGGGGGGCCTCAGATACGCAGTATTTT	CAWSFTSGGASDTQYF	TRBJ2-3	TRBV30	TRBD2
TGTGCCACCTCGATCTGGGCCTCTGGAAACACCATATATTTT	CATSIWASGNTIYF	TRBJ1-3	TRBV6-5	NA
TGCGCCAGCAGCCACGGACAGGGGGCTACAGATACGCAGTATTTT	CASSHGQGATDTQYF	TRBJ2-3	TRBV4-3	TRBD1
TGTGCCAGCAGCCAAGATCTCTGGGGGGATGACACCGGGGAGCTGTTTTTT	CASSQDLWGDDTGELFF	TRBJ2-2	TRBV4-2	NA
TGTGCCAGCGCCGAGGGGAGGTCAAGAGGCTACACCTTC	CASAEGRSRGYTF	TRBJ1-2	TRBV3-1/TRBV3-2	NA
TGCAGTGCTAGTGGGCGGGGGCTGCACAATGAGCAGTTCTTC	CSASGRGLHNEQFF	TRBJ2-1	TRBV20-1	NA
TGTGCCAGCAGCTTAGTTTCAGGAAAAAACATTCAGTACTTC	CASSLVSGKNIQYF	TRBJ2-4	TRBV11-2	NA
TGCGCCAGCAGCTTAGCATCTGAGACCGGGGAGCTGTTTTTT	CASSLASETGELFF	TRBJ2-2	TRBV5-1	NA